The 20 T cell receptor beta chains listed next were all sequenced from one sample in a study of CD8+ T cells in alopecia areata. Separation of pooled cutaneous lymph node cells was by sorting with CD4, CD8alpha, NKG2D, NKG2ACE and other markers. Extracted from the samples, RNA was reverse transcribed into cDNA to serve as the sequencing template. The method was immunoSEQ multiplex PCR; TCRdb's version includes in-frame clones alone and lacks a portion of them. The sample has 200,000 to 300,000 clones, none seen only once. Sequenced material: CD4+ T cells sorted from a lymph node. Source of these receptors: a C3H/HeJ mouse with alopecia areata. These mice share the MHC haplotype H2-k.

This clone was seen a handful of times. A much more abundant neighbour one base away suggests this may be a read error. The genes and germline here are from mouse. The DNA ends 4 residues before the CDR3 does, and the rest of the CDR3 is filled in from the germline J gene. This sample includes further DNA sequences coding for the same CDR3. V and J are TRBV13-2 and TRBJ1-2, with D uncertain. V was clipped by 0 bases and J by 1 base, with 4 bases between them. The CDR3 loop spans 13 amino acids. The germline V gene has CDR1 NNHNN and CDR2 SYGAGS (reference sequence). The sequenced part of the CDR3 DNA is TGTGCCAGCGGTGATGCAGTAAACTCC. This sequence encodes CASGDAVNS. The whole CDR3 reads CASGDAVNSDYTF.

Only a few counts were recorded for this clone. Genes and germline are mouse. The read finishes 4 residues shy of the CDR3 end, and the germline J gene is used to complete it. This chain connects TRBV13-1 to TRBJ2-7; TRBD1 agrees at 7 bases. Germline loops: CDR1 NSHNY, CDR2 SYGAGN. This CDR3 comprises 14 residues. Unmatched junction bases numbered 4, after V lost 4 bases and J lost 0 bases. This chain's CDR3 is CASSPDRASYEQYF. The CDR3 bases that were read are TGTGCCAGCAGTCCTGACAGGGCCTCCTAT.

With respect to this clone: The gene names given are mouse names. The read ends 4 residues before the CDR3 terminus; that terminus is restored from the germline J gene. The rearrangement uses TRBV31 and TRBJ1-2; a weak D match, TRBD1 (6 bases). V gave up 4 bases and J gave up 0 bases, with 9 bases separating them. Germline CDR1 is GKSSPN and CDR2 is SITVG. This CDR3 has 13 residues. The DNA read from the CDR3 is TGTGCCTGGAAGGGACATCCAAACTCC. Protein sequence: CAWKGHPNS. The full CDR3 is CAWKGHPNSDYTF.

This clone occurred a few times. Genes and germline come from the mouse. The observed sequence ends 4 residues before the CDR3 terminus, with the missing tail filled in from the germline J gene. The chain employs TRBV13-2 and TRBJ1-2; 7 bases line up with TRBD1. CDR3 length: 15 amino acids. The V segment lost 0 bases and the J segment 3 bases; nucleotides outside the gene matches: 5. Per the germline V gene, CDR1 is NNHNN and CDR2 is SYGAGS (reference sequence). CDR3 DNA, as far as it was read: TGTGCCAGCGGTGATGCCGCCAGGGGGGACTCC. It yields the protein CASGDAARGDS. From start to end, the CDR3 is CASGDAARGDSDYTF.

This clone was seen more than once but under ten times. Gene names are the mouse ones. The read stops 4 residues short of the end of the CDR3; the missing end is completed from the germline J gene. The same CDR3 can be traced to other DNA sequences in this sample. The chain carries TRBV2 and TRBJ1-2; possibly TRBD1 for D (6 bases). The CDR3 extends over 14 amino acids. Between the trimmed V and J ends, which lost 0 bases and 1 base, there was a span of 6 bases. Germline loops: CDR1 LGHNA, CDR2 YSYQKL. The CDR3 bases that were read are TGTGCCAGCAGCCAAGACAGGGGAAACTCC. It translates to CASSQDRGNS. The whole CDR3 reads CASSQDRGNSDYTF. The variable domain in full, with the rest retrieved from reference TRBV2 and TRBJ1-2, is DPKIIQKPKYLVAVTGSEKILICEQYLGHNAMYWYRQSAKKPLEFMFSYSYQKLMDNQTASSRFQPQSSKKNHLDLQITALKPDDSATYFCASSQDRGNSDYTFGSGTRLLVI.

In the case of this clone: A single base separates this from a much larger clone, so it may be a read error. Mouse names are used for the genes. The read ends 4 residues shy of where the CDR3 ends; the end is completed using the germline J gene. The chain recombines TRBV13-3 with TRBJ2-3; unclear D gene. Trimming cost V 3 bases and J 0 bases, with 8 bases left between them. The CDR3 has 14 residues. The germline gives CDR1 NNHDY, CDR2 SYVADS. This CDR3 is CASSVTTSAETLYF. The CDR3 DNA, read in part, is TGTGCCAGCAGTGTGACAACTAGTGCAGAA.

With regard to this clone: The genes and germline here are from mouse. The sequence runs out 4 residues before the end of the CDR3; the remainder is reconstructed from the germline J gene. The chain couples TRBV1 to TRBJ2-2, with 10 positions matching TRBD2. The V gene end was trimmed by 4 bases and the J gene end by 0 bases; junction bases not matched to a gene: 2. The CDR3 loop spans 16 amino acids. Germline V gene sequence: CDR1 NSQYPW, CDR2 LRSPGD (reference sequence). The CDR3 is CTCSVLGGANTGQLYF. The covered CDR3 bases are TGCACCTGCAGTGTACTGGGGGGGGCAAACACCGGG. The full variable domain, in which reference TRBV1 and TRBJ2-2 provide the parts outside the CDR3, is VTLLEQNPRWRLVPRGQAVNLRCILKNSQYPWMSWYQQDLQKQLQWLFTLRSPGDKEVKSLPGADYLATRVTDTELRLQVANMSQGRTLYCTCSVLGGANTGQLYFGEGSKLTVL.

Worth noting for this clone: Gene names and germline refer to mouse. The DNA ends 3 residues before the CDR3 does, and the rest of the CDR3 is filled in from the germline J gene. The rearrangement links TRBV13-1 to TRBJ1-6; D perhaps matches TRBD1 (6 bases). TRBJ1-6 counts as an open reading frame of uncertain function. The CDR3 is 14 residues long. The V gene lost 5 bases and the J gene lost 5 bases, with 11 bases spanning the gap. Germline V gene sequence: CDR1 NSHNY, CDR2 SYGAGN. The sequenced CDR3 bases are TGTGCCAGCAGGCCCGGGACAAATAATTCGCCC. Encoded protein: CASRPGTNNSP. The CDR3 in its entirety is CASRPGTNNSPLYF.

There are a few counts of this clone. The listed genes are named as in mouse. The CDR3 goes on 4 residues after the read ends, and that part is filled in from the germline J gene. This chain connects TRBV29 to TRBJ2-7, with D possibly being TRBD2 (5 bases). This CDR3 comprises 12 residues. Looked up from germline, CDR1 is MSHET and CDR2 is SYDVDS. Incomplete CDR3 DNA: TGTGCTAGCAGTCCTGGGAGATAT. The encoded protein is CASSPGRY. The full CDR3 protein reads CASSPGRYEQYF.

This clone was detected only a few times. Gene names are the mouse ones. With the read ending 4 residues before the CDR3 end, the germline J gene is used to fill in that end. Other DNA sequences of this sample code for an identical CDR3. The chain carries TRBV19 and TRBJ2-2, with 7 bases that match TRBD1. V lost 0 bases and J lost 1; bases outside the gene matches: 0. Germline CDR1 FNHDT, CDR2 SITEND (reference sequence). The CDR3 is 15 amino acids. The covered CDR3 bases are TGTGCCAGCAGTATAGGGACAGGAAACACCGGG. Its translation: CASSIGTGNTG. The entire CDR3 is CASSIGTGNTGQLYF.

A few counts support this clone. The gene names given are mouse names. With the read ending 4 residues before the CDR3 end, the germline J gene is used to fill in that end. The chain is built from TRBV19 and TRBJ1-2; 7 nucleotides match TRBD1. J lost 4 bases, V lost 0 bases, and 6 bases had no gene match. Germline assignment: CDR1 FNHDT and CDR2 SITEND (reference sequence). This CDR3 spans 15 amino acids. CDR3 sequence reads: CASSIGATGFSDYTF. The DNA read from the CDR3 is TGTGCCAGCAGTATAGGGGCGACAGGGTTCTCC.

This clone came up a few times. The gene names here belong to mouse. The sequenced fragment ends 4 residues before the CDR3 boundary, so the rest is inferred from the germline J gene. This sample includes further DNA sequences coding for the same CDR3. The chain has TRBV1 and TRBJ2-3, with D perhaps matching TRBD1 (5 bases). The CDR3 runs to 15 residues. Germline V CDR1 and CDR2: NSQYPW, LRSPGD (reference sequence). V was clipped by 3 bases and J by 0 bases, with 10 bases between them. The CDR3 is CTCSAPTASAETLYF. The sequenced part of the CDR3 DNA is TGCACCTGCAGTGCTCCGACAGCTAGTGCAGAA.

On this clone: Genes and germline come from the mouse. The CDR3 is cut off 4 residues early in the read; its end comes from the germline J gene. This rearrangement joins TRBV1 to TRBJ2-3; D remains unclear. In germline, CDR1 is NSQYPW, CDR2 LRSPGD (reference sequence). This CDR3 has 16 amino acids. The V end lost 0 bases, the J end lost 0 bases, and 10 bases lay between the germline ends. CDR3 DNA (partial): TGCACCTGCAGTGCAGATCTGGCAGCTAGTGCAGAA. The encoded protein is CTCSADLAASAE. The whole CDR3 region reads CTCSADLAASAETLYF.

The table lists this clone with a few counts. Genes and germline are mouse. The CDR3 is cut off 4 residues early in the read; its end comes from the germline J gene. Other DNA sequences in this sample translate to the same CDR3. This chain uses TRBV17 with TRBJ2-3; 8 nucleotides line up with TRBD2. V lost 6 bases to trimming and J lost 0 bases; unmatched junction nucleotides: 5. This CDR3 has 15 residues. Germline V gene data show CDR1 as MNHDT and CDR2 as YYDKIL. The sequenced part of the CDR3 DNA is TGTGCTAGCAGCCAAGACTGGGGTAGTGCAGAA. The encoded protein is CASSQDWGSAE. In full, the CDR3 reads CASSQDWGSAETLYF. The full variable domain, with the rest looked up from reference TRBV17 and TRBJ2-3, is DTTVKQNPRYKLARVGKPVNLICSQTMNHDTMYWYQKKPNQAPKLLLFYYDKILNREADTFEKFQSSRPNNSFCSLYIGSAGLEYSAMYLCASSQDWGSAETLYFGSGTRLTVL.

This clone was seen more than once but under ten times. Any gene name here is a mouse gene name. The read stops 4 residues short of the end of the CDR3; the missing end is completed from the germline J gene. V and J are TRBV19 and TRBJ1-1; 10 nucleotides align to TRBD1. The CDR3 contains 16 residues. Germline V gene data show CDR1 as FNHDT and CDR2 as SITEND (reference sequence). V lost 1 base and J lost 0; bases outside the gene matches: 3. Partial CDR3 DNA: TGTGCCAGCAGTATAAAGGGACAGGGGTCAAACACA. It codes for CASSIKGQGSNT. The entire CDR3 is CASSIKGQGSNTEVFF. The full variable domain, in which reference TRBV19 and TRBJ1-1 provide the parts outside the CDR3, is GGIITQTPKFLIGQEGQKLTLKCQQNFNHDTMYWYRQDSGKGLRLIYYSITENDLQKGDLSEGYDASREKKSSFSLTVTSAQKNEMAVFLCASSIKGQGSNTEVFFGKGTRLTVV.

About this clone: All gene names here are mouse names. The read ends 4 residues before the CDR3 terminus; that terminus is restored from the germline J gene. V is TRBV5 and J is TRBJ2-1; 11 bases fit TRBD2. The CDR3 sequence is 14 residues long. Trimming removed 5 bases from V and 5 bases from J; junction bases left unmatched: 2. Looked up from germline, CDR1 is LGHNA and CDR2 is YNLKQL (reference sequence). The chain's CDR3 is CASSGLGGNAEQFF. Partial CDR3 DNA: TGTGCCAGCAGCGGACTGGGGGGAAATGCT.

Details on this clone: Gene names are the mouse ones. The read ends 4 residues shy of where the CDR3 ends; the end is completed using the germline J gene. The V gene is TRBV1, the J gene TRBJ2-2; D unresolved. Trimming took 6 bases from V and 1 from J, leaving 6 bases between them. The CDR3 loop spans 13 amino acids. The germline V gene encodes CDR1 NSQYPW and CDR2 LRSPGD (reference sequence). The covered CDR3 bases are TGCACCTGCAGGACAATAAACACCGGG. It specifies CTCRTINTG. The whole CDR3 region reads CTCRTINTGQLYF.

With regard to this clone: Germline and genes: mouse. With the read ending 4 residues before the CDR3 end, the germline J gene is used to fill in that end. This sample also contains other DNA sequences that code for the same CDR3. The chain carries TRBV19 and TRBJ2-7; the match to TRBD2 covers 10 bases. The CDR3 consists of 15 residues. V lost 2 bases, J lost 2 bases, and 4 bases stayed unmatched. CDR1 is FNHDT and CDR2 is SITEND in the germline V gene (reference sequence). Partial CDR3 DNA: TGTGCCAGCAGTATCCCGGGACTGGGGACCTAT. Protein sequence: CASSIPGLGTY. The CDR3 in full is CASSIPGLGTYEQYF.

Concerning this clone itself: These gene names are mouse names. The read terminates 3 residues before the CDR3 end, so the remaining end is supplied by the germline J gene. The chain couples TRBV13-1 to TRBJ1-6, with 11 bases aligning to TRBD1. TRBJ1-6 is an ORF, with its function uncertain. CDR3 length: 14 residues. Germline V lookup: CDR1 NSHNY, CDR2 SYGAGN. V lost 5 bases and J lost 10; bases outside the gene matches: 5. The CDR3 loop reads CASRSGTGGSPLYF. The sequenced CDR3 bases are TGTGCCAGCAGATCCGGGACAGGGGGGTCGCCC.

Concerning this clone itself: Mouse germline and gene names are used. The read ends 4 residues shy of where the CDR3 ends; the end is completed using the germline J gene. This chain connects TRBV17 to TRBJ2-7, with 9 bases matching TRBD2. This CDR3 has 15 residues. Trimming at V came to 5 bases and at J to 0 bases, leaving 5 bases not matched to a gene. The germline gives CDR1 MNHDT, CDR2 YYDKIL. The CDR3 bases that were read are TGTGCTAGCAGTGCCCGGGACTGGGTCTCCTAT. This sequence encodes CASSARDWVSY. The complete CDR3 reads CASSARDWVSYEQYF.